This T cell receptor beta chain is drawn from a study of cytomegalovirus exposure and HLA in healthy donors. Whole-study findings and limits: Sequence variants that were highly shared formed a cluster that was likely a sequencing artifact. In a later analysis, at a false discovery rate of 0.05, 16,951 TCR beta sequences were associated with HLA alleles.

PCR used 60 Vbeta primers and 13 Jbeta primers. Profiling relied on immunoSEQ multiplex PCR, and the TCRdb table lists in-frame clones only, not all of them. The table records under 200,000 clones, more than 65% of them present only once. Germline trimming cut 4 bases from V and 4 bases from J; bases unmatched to any gene: 9. CDR1 and CDR2 from the germline V gene are SGDLS and YYNGEE. The CDR3 runs to 16 residues. For this clone: Its specificity is unknown.

The chain links TRBV9 to TRBJ2-1; TRBD2 matches at 9 bases. Material for sequencing was PBMCs. This clonotype originated in a man aged 45-60 years in good health and CMV-seronegative. The CDR3, as DNA: TGTGCCAGCAGCTCGTCATCACTAGCGGGTTACAATGAGCAGTTCTTC. This encodes CASSSSSLAGYNEQFF.